A selection of T cell receptor beta chains follows, all from one sample in a study of blood T cell repertoires in COVID-19. Produced via immunoSEQ multiplex PCR; TCRdb's table is partial and in-frame only. The table shows about 120,000 clones, with roughly 85% occurring only once. The source material was peripheral blood. Receptors originate from a man younger than 45 with acute or convalescent COVID-19. Each CDR3 is given with its conserved first and last residue. D genes are given only for firm matches. Clone size is shown for a subset of rows, as once, few, many or a class of expanded clone.

J gene: TRBJ2-2; V gene: TRBV10-3; D gene: TRBD1; clone size: .; CDR3 protein: CAISGQGAGVTGELFF; CDR3 DNA: TGTGCCATCAGTGGGCAGGGGGCAGGAGTCACCGGGGAGCTGTTTTTT
J gene: TRBJ2-5; V gene: TRBV4-2; D gene: TRBD2; clone size: once; CDR3 protein: CASSRGTSGAIQETQYF; CDR3 DNA: TGTGCCAGCAGCCGCGGGACTAGCGGGGCGATCCAAGAGACCCAGTACTTC
J gene: TRBJ1-2; V gene: TRBV7-9; D gene: TRBD1; clone size: .; CDR3 protein: CASSPRSQGAGGYTF; CDR3 DNA: TGTGCCAGCAGCCCACGATCACAGGGGGCGGGCGGCTACACCTTC
J gene: TRBJ1-2; V gene: TRBV27; D gene: TRBD1; clone size: .; CDR3 protein: CASSFATGAHWKYGYTF; CDR3 DNA: TGTGCCAGCAGTTTCGCTACAGGGGCCCACTGGAAGTATGGCTACACCTTC
J gene: TRBJ1-4; V gene: TRBV6-1; D gene: TRBD1; clone size: .; CDR3 protein: CASSEVRGLNEKLFF; CDR3 DNA: TGTGCCAGCAGTGAAGTTAGGGGGCTCAATGAAAAACTGTTTTTT
J gene: TRBJ1-6; V gene: TRBV2; D gene: .; clone size: .; CDR3 protein: CATSQAYNSPLHF; CDR3 DNA: TGTGCCACCTCACAAGCGTATAATTCACCCCTCCACTTT
J gene: TRBJ1-2; V gene: TRBV11-2; D gene: TRBD1; clone size: once; CDR3 protein: CASSPTTGANYGYTF; CDR3 DNA: TGTGCCAGCAGCCCGACGACAGGGGCTAACTATGGCTACACCTTC
J gene: TRBJ1-2; V gene: TRBV7-3; D gene: TRBD1; clone size: .; CDR3 protein: CASSSQTGGVDGYTF; CDR3 DNA: TGTGCCAGCAGCTCGCAGACAGGGGGCGTTGATGGCTACACCTTC
J gene: TRBJ1-1; V gene: TRBV30; D gene: TRBD1; clone size: .; CDR3 protein: CASTTTGDTEAFF; CDR3 DNA: TGTGCCTCCACTACGACAGGGGACACTGAAGCTTTCTTT
J gene: TRBJ2-7; V gene: TRBV7-2; D gene: .; clone size: .; CDR3 protein: CASSLVSGNSYEQYF; CDR3 DNA: TGTGCCAGCAGCTTAGTTTCGGGGAACTCCTACGAGCAGTACTTC
J gene: TRBJ1-4; V gene: TRBV6-6; D gene: .; clone size: .; CDR3 protein: CASSYRQPTNEKLFF; CDR3 DNA: TGTGCCAGCAGTTACCGACAGCCAACTAATGAAAAACTGTTTTTT
J gene: TRBJ1-2; V gene: TRBV4-1; D gene: .; clone size: .; CDR3 protein: CASSQEQGDYYGYTF; CDR3 DNA: TGCGCCAGCAGCCAGGAACAGGGTGATTACTATGGCTACACCTTC
J gene: TRBJ1-5; V gene: TRBV3-1/TRBV3-2; D gene: TRBD1; clone size: once; CDR3 protein: CASSRTGGGMQPQHF; CDR3 DNA: TGTGCCAGCAGCAGGACAGGGGGCGGCATGCAGCCCCAGCATTTT
J gene: TRBJ1-2; V gene: TRBV5-4; D gene: .; clone size: .; CDR3 protein: CASSLGTANYGYTF; CDR3 DNA: TGTGCCAGCAGCTTGGGGACAGCTAACTATGGCTACACCTTC